A selection of T cell receptor beta chains follows, all from one sample in a study of blood T cell repertoires in COVID-19. Repertoires were generated with immunoSEQ multiplex PCR, while TCRdb's copy carries only in-frame clones and drops some. The sample holds about 210,000 clones, 92% seen once. Specimen: peripheral blood. All receptors come from a man aged 25 to 45 with acute or convalescent COVID-19. Both conserved end residues are part of each CDR3. The D gene is left open where the match is weak. Not every row has a clone size; where given, it reads once, few, many or a size class.

V: TRBV28; J: TRBJ1-5; D: NA; size: NA; DNA: TGTGCCAGCAGGCAGGCAATAGGCAATCAGCCCCAGCATTTT; CDR3: CASRQAIGNQPQHF
V: TRBV19; J: TRBJ1-6; D: NA; size: NA; DNA: TGTGCCAGTAGTCGACGGGTTGGCTCCTATAATTCACCCCTCCACTTT; CDR3: CASSRRVGSYNSPLHF
V: TRBV6-5; J: TRBJ2-1; D: TRBD2; size: NA; DNA: TGTGCCAGCAGTTACTCGACACGGGGGGAGAAGTTCTTC; CDR3: CASSYSTRGEKFF
V: TRBV7-8; J: TRBJ1-4; D: NA; size: once; DNA: TGTGCCAGCAGCCCCACGCGGGGGGATGAAAAACTGTTTTTT; CDR3: CASSPTRGDEKLFF
V: TRBV20-1; J: TRBJ2-5; D: TRBD2; size: NA; DNA: TGCAGTGCTAGTGGGACTAGCGGGAGAGGCGCAGAGACCCAGTACTTC; CDR3: CSASGTSGRGAETQYF
V: TRBV6-5; J: TRBJ1-5; D: NA; size: NA; DNA: TGTGCCAGCATTACAGGCGATCAGCCCCAGCATTTT; CDR3: CASITGDQPQHF
V: TRBV3-1/TRBV3-2; J: TRBJ2-2; D: NA; size: NA; DNA: TGTGCCAGCAGCCCCCCTTACAACGGGGAGCTGTTTTTT; CDR3: CASSPPYNGELFF
V: TRBV28; J: TRBJ1-2; D: NA; size: NA; DNA: TGTGCCAGCAGTTTGAGGTTGCACTATGGCTACACCTTC; CDR3: CASSLRLHYGYTF
V: TRBV6-5; J: TRBJ1-2; D: NA; size: NA; DNA: TGTGCCAGCAGTATAAGGGAGGGGGATGGCTACACCTTC; CDR3: CASSIREGDGYTF
V: TRBV27; J: TRBJ2-3; D: TRBD2; size: NA; DNA: TGTGCCAGCAGCAGACTAGCGGGGGTTAATACGCAGTATTTT; CDR3: CASSRLAGVNTQYF